Detailed here is one T cell receptor beta chain. Profiled with immunoSEQ multiplex PCR; TCRdb holds only in-frame clones, not every one. Found here are roughly 7,900 clones, about 77% of them singletons; the top ten hold 7.4%. The data are from a study of immune evolution from preneoplasia to lung adenocarcinoma. The CDR3 covers 16 residues. Germline V CDR1 and CDR2: SGHVS, FQNEAQ. V was clipped by 5 bases and J by 6 bases; unmatched bases: 12. The chain links TRBV7-8 to TRBJ2-3; 9 bases agree with TRBD2. Sequences were obtained from FFPE adjacent normal lung tissue. The TCR originated in a person between 65 and 79 years old with lung adenocarcinoma. The CDR3, as DNA: TGTGCCAGCAGCCCGTACCACCTGACTAGCGGCGATACGCAGTATTTT. Translation gives CASSPYHLTSGDTQYF.